This T cell receptor (beta chain) is drawn from a study of blood T cell repertoires in COVID-19. Study information: Samples came from the United States, Italy and Spain, spanning acute and convalescent COVID-19. Sources were T cells, B-cell-depleted T cells, or PBMCs; the material itself was cDNA or gDNA.

Per the study methods: Amplification of reference gene primers was used by the study to estimate nucleated cell counts. Sequencing used immunoSEQ multiplex PCR; TCRdb keeps in-frame clones, though not all of them. That table supplies the V and J calls and clone size; D and trimming were determined from the DNA. The sample lists about 280,000 clones; around 82% were seen once. This CDR3 has 16 residues. V shed 4 bases, J shed 0 bases, and the junction held 6 bases outside the gene matches. Germline values: CDR1 SGHRS, CDR2 YFSETQ. The chain recombines TRBV5-1 with TRBJ2-2, with 7 positions matching TRBD1. This TCR was recovered from a woman aged 50 to 60 who had recovered from COVID-19. Sequenced: peripheral blood. The CDR3 here is CASSRDSSPNTGELFF. For the CDR3, the DNA is TGCGCCAGCAGCCGGGACAGCTCCCCGAACACCGGGGAGCTGTTTTTT.